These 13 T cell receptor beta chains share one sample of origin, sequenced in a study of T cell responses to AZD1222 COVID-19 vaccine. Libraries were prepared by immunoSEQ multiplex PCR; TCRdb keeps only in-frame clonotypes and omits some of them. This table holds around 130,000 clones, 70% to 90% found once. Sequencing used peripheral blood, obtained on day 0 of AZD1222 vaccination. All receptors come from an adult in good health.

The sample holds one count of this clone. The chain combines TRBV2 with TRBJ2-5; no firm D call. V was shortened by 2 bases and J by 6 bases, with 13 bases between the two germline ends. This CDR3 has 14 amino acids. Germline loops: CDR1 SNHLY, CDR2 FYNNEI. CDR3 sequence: CASSEMGMYQTQYF. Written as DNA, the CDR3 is TGTGCCAGCAGTGAAATGGGCATGTATCAGACCCAGTACTTC.

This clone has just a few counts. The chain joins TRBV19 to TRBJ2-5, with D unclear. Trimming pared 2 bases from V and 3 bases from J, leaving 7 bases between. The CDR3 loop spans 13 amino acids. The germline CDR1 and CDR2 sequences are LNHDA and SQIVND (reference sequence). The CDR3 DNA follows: TGTGCCAGTAGTATAAACCGGGAAGAGACCCAGTACTTC. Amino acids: CASSINREETQYF.

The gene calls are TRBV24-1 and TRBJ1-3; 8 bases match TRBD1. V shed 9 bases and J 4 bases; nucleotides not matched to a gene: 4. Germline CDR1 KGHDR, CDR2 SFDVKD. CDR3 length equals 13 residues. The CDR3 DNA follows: TGTGCCACCCGGAGACAGGGGGGAAACACCATATATTTT. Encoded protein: CATRRQGGNTIYF.

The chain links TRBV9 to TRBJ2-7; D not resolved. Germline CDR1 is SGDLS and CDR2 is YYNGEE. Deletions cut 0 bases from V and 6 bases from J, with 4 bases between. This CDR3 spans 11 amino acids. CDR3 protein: CASSVGFEQYF. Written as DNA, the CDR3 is TGTGCCAGCAGCGTAGGTTTCGAGCAGTACTTC. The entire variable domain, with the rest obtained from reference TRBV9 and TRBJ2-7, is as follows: DSGVTQTPKHLITATGQRVTLRCSPRSGDLSVYWYQQSLDQGLQFLIQYYNGEERAKGNILERFSAQQFPDLHSELNLSSLELGDSALYFCASSVGFEQYFGPGTRLTVT.

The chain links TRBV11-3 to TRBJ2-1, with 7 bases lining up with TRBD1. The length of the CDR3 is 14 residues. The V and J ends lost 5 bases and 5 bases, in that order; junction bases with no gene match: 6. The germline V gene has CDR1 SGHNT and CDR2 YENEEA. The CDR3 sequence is CASSTSGTDNEQFF. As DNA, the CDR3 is TGTGCCAGCAGCACCTCCGGGACAGACAATGAGCAGTTCTTC.

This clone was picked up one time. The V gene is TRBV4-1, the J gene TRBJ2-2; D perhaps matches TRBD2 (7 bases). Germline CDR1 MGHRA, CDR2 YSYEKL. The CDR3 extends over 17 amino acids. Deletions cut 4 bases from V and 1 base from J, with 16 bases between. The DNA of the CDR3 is TGCGCCAGCAGCCGGGGGGGCGGAGGGATGAACACCGGGGAGCTGTTTTTT. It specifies CASSRGGGGMNTGELFF.

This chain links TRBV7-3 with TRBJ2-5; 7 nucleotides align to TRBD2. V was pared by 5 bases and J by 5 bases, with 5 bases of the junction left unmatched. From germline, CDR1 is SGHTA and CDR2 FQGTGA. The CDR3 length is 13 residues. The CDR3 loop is CASSQTSRETQYF. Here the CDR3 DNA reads TGTGCCAGCAGCCAGACTAGCCGGGAGACCCAGTACTTC. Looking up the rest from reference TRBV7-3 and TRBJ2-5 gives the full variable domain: GAGVSQTPSNKVTEKGKYVELRCDPISGHTALYWYRQSLGQGPEFLIYFQGTGAADDSGLPNDRFFAVRPEGSVSTLKIQRTERGDSAVYLCASSQTSRETQYFGPGTRLLVL.

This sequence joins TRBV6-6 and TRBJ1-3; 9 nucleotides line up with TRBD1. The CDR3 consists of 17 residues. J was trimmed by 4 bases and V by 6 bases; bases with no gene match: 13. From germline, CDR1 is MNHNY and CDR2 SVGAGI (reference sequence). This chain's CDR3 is CASRTLTGGNAGNTIYF. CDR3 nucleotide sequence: TGTGCCAGCAGGACTCTTACAGGGGGCAACGCCGGAAACACCATATATTTT.

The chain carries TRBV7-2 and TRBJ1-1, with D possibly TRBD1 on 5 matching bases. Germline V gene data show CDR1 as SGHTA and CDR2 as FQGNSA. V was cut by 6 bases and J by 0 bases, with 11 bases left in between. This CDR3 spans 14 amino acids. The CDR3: CASRRQFMNTEAFF. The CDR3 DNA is TGTGCCAGCAGACGACAGTTCATGAACACTGAAGCTTTCTTT.

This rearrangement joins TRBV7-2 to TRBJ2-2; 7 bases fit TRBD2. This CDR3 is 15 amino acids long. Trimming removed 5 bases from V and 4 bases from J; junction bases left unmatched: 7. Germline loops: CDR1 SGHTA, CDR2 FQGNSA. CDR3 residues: CASSTSGMGTGELFF. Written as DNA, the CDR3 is TGTGCCAGCAGCACCAGCGGGATGGGCACCGGGGAGCTGTTTTTT.

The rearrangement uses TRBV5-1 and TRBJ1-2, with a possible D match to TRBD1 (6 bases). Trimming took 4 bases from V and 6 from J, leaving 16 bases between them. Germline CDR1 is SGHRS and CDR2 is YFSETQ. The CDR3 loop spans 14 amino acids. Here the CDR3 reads CASSPETGLDGYTF. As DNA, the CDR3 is TGCGCCAGCAGCCCGGAGACAGGACTGGATGGCTACACCTTC.

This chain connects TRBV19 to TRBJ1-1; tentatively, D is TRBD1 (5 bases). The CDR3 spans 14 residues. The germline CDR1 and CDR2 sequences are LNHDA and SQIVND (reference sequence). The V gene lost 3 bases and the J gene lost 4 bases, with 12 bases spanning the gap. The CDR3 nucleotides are TGTGCCAGTAGTATCGGGGCATGGGGCACTGAAGCTTTCTTT. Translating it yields CASSIGAWGTEAFF.

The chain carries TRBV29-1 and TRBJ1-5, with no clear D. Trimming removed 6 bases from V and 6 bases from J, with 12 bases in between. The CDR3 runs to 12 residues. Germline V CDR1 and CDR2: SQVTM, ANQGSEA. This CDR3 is CSVGDSGQPQHF. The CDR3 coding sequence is TGCAGCGTAGGTGATTCGGGTCAGCCCCAGCATTTT.